This TCR beta chain came from a study of Ad26.COV2.S vaccination and SARS-CoV-2 variants. Study results and limitations: It was found that vaccine and placebo recipients had similar non-spike TCR breadth. In TCR breadth and depth analyses, total T cell responses may have been underestimated. Substantial breadth was reportedly displayed by spike-specific CD8+ and CD4+ T cell responses after vaccination.

Germline V gives CDR1 SGHRS, CDR2 YFSETQ. CDR3 length equals 15 residues. V dropped 4 bases and J dropped 2; count of bases not matched to a gene: 5. Profiling relied on immunoSEQ multiplex PCR, and the TCRdb table lists in-frame clones only, not all of them. The sample has about 350,000 clones; just over 90% are singletons. With regard to this clone: Its matching antigen is unknown.

The rearrangement links TRBV5-1 to TRBJ2-3; TRBD1 matches 9 bases. Sequenced material: peripheral blood, taken after recovery from COVID-19. The sequence was collected from a human donor who had recovered from COVID-19. The CDR3 DNA is TGCGCCAGCAGCCTTCGGACAGGGGCCACAGATACGCAGTATTTT. Translation: CASSLRTGATDTQYF.